These 26 T cell receptor beta chains originate from one sample sequenced in a study of blood T cells in healthy people across ages. Combining a sample-barcoded 5' primer with a J-beta primer mix, a second PCR ran for about 7 to 12 cycles. TCRdb redid the calling of the 5' RACE reads with MiXCR, one entry per CDR3 protein. Of roughly 1,500,000 distinct CDR3 sequences in the sample, approximately 42% are singletons; the top ten hold roughly 7.9%. Sequenced sample: blood. The receptors here all came from a woman under 30 in good health.

This clonotype was observed at least ten times. The chain carries TRBV7-9 and TRBJ2-3; D is uncertain. This CDR3 region has 14 residues. The germline V gene has CDR1 SEHNR and CDR2 FQNEAQ (reference sequence). V lost 1 base, J lost 5 bases, and 10 bases lay in between. DNA for the CDR3: TGTGCCAGCAGCTTAGGGGTATCTGGAGATACGCAGTATTTT. Protein product: CASSLGVSGDTQYF.

This clonotype came up a few times. The chain joins TRBV27 to TRBJ2-5, with D perhaps matching TRBD2 (6 bases). CDR1 is MNHEY and CDR2 is SMNVEV in the germline V gene (reference sequence). Trimming cost V 8 bases and J 11 bases, with 24 bases left between them. The CDR3 sequence is 14 residues long. In DNA, the CDR3 is TGTGCCAGCCGATCACTGGCGGGATCCTTCGGGCAGTACTTC. The encoded protein is CASRSLAGSFGQYF.

V is TRBV7-2 and J is TRBJ1-6; D is unresolved. The germline V gene has CDR1 SGHTA and CDR2 FQGNSA. Trimming shortened V by 3 bases and J by 0 bases, and 12 bases separated the two germline ends. This CDR3 is built from 17 residues. The CDR3 region has the DNA TGTGCCAGCAGCTTTGCCTTAATGAGCTCCTATAATTCACCCCTCCACTTT. Residues: CASSFALMSSYNSPLHF.

The chain couples TRBV25-1 to TRBJ2-7; D possibly corresponds to TRBD2 (6 bases). The ends were cut back, 6 bases at V and 2 bases at J, with 11 bases in the middle. The germline gives CDR1 MGHDK, CDR2 SYGVNS. This CDR3 region has 13 residues. The DNA for the CDR3 is TGTGCCAGCAGGGACTACCAAACCTACGAGCAGTACTTC. Residues: CASRDYQTYEQYF.

This sequence joins TRBV5-1 and TRBJ2-3; D might be TRBD2 (5 bases). Trimming left V 4 bases short and J 2 bases short, with 14 bases between. The CDR3 runs 15 residues. Germline loops: CDR1 SGHRS, CDR2 YFSETQ. The DNA of the CDR3 is TGCGCCAGCAGCCGATCTGGGGAGCCCACAGATACGCAGTATTTT. Amino acid sequence: CASSRSGEPTDTQYF.

This sequence joins TRBV9 and TRBJ2-5; TRBD2 matches at 8 bases. V was clipped by 0 bases and J by 0 bases; unmatched bases: 4. The germline gives CDR1 SGDLS, CDR2 YYNGEE. The CDR3 has 16 amino acids. CDR3 in amino acids: CASSVATSGNQETQYF. CDR3 DNA: TGTGCCAGCAGCGTAGCTACTAGCGGCAACCAAGAGACCCAGTACTTC.

This clonotype turned up a few times. The rearrangement uses TRBV7-9 and TRBJ2-3, with 9 bases that match TRBD2. Trimming took 0 bases from V and 3 from J; bases not matched to a gene: 4. The V gene's germline CDR1 is SEHNR and CDR2 FQNEAQ (reference sequence). The CDR3 is 16 amino acids. In DNA form, the CDR3 reads TGTGCCAGCAGCTTAGCCACAGCGGGAGGAACAGATACGCAGTATTTT. This codes for CASSLATAGGTDTQYF. Together with reference TRBV7-9 and TRBJ2-3, the CDR3 gives the full variable domain: DTGVSQNPRHKITKRGQNVTFRCDPISEHNRLYWYRQTLGQGPEFLTYFQNEAQLEKSRLLSDRFSAERPKGSFSTLEIQRTEQGDSAMYLCASSLATAGGTDTQYFGPGTRLTVL.

In its sample, this clonotype was seen a few times. CDR3 amino acids: CSGTSGGESYEQYF. DNA of the CDR3: TGCAGCGGTACTAGCGGGGGAGAAAGCTACGAGCAGTACTTC. V is TRBV29-1 and J is TRBJ2-7; 11 positions agree with TRBD2. V lost 7 bases to trimming and J lost 3 bases; unmatched junction nucleotides: 8. Germline CDR1 SQVTM, CDR2 ANQGSEA. There are 14 residues in the CDR3.

The CDR3 coding sequence is TGTGCCAGCTCGGAAGCGGAGAGCACCTACGAGCAGTACTTC. Translated: CASSEAESTYEQYF. The J gene is TRBJ2-7, the V gene TRBV6-6; perhaps TRBD2 as D (5 bases). The germline V gene encodes CDR1 MNHNY and CDR2 SVGAGI (reference sequence). V dropped 8 bases and J dropped 2 bases, with 16 bases sitting between them. The CDR3 is made up of 14 amino acids.

This clonotype turned up a few times. This sequence joins TRBV20-1 and TRBJ2-7; D remains unclear. The CDR3 is made up of 15 amino acids. V lost 0 bases and J 2 bases, leaving 14 bases between the germline ends. The V gene's germline CDR1 is DFQATT and CDR2 SNEGSKA (reference sequence). The CDR3 nucleotides are TGCAGTGCTAGAGATCGCACAACGCTCACCTACGAGCAGTACTTC. It translates to CSARDRTTLTYEQYF.

This clonotype has a handful of counts. The V gene is TRBV10-3, the J gene TRBJ2-1, with 12 bases aligning to TRBD1. CDR1 is ENHRY and CDR2 is SYGVKD in the germline V gene. J was trimmed by 8 bases and V by 4 bases; bases with no gene match: 9. The CDR3 is 16 amino acids. As DNA, the CDR3 is TGTGCCATCAGTGGGCCGGGACAGGGGGCTTTAGATGAGCAGTTCTTC. This translates into CAISGPGQGALDEQFF.

The CDR3 nucleotides are TGTGCCAGCAGTCGGACTAGCGGGAGGACCCTAAGTTTGTACTTC. It codes for CASSRTSGRTLSLYF. The rearrangement uses TRBV6-5 and TRBJ2-5; 14 nucleotides match TRBD2. V dropped 5 bases and J dropped 13; count of bases not matched to a gene: 12. The V gene's germline CDR1 is MNHEY and CDR2 SVGAGI. CDR3 length: 15 residues.

This rearrangement joins TRBV18 to TRBJ2-7; D is ambiguous. The J call is in doubt because the DNA end fits TRBJ2-5 better. Germline V gene data show CDR1 as KGHSH and CDR2 as LQKENI. CDR3 length: 14 residues. CDR3 amino acids: CASSPPVGRETQYF. The DNA of the CDR3 is TGTGCCAGCTCACCACCGGTAGGGCGAGAGACCCAGTACTTC.

CDR3 residues: CASSTGLAAVRVEQYF. The CDR3 DNA reads TGCGCCAGCAGCACGGGACTAGCGGCGGTCAGGGTGGAGCAGTACTTC. V gene TRBV5-1 combines with J gene TRBJ2-7, with TRBD2 identical over 11 bases. The CDR3 length is 16 residues. With 4 bases clipped from V and 7 bases from J, the junction kept 13 bases outside the gene matches. Germline V gene lookup returns CDR1 SGHRS and CDR2 YFSETQ. The variable domain in full, with the rest retrieved from reference TRBV5-1 and TRBJ2-7, is KAGVTQTPRYLIKTRGQQVTLSCSPISGHRSVSWYQQTPGQGLQFLFEYFSETQRNKGNFPGRFSGRQFSNSRSEMNVSTLELGDSALYLCASSTGLAAVRVEQYFGPGTRLTVT.

The chain uses TRBV15 and TRBJ2-4; 7 bases are shared with TRBD2. The last part of the DNA fits TRBJ2-7 better; the J call may be wrong. Germline loops: CDR1 LNHNV, CDR2 YYDKDF (reference sequence). This CDR3 has 15 amino acids. CDR3 nucleotides: TGTGCCACCACCTCCGGGCGGGAGTCCTCCTACGAGCAGTACTTC. Residues: CATTSGRESSYEQYF.

This chain joins TRBV5-6 and TRBJ2-7, with 11 bases matching TRBD2. From germline, CDR1 is SGHDT and CDR2 YYEEEE. CDR3 length equals 14 residues. Trimming at V came to 5 bases and at J to 5 bases, leaving 6 bases not matched to a gene. CDR3 DNA sequence: TGTGCCAGCAGACGCCGACTAGCGGGAAACGAGCAGTACTTC. Amino acids: CASRRRLAGNEQYF.

V is TRBV27 and J is TRBJ1-2; tentative D call: TRBD1 (6 bases). Deletions cut 3 bases from V and 7 bases from J, with 18 bases between. Per the germline V gene, CDR1 is MNHEY and CDR2 is SMNVEV (reference sequence). The CDR3 spans 15 residues. CDR3 protein: CASSLVDSGTSGYTF. The CDR3 DNA reads as TGTGCCAGCAGTTTGGTGGACAGCGGAACTTCTGGCTACACCTTC.

The chain links TRBV12-3 or TRBV12-4 to TRBJ2-7; no firm D call. The V end lost 5 bases, the J end lost 6 bases, and 11 bases lay between the germline ends. The CDR3 is 12 amino acids. The CDR3 sequence is CASSAPGSEQYF. In nucleotides, the CDR3 is TGTGCCAGCAGTGCCCCAGGCAGCGAGCAGTACTTC.

The CDR3 bases are TGCAGTGCTAGAGCCACCTCTAGCGGGAAGAACTCAGGGCATGAGCAGTTCTTC. Encoded protein: CSARATSSGKNSGHEQFF. The V gene is TRBV20-1, the J gene TRBJ2-1, with 9 bases matching TRBD2. This CDR3 has 18 amino acids. Trimming cost V 1 base and J 8 bases; bases outside gene matches: 18. The germline V gene encodes CDR1 DFQATT and CDR2 SNEGSKA (reference sequence).

This clonotype was observed a few times. The genes are TRBV28 and TRBJ2-1; D gene unclear. Germline values: CDR1 MDHEN, CDR2 SYDVKM. The CDR3 is 15 amino acids. V lost 3 bases, J lost 1 base, and 10 bases lay in between. CDR3 DNA: TGTGCCAGCAGTTTGGGCAGACCTTCCTACAATGAGCAGTTCTTC. It codes for CASSLGRPSYNEQFF.

The chain employs TRBV5-1 and TRBJ2-3, with D perhaps TRBD1 (5 bases). Germline V gives CDR1 SGHRS, CDR2 YFSETQ. The CDR3 totals 16 residues. V lost 5 bases and J lost 3, with 19 bases in between. DNA for the CDR3: TGCGCCAGCAGTTTTGACTTACAGGTGGGGACAGATACGCAGTATTTT. Protein: CASSFDLQVGTDTQYF. The variable domain in full, completed from reference TRBV5-1 and TRBJ2-3, reads KAGVTQTPRYLIKTRGQQVTLSCSPISGHRSVSWYQQTPGQGLQFLFEYFSETQRNKGNFPGRFSGRQFSNSRSEMNVSTLELGDSALYLCASSFDLQVGTDTQYFGPGTRLTVL.

Note on this clonotype: An end of the junction does not agree with germline; a read error may underlie this. This chain links TRBV12-3 or TRBV12-4 with TRBJ2-7, with TRBD2 matching over 11 bases. This CDR3 is built from 17 residues. CDR3 residues: CASSFTSGGRSSYEQYF. The CDR3 nucleotides are TGTGCCAGTAGTTTTACTAGCGGGGGCCGGAGCTCCTACGAGCAGTACTTC.

The chain joins TRBV4-1 to TRBJ2-7; 7 bases match TRBD2. Germline loops: CDR1 MGHRA, CDR2 YSYEKL. CDR3 length: 16 residues. V was clipped by 4 bases and J by 1 base; unmatched bases: 10. The DNA for the CDR3 is TGCGCCAGCAGCCCGGAGGGACTACTCCCATCCTACGAGCAGTACTTC. Its protein is CASSPEGLLPSYEQYF.

This clonotype was recorded many times. The rearrangement links TRBV5-1 to TRBJ2-6; D is undetermined. Trimming pared 6 bases from V and 13 bases from J, leaving 11 bases between. The CDR3 length is 11 residues. From germline, CDR1 is SGHRS and CDR2 YFSETQ. The CDR3 bases are TGCGCCAGCATCCCCCAGGAGGTCCTGACTTTC. It encodes CASIPQEVLTF.

The chain joins TRBV21-1 to TRBJ2-1. TRBV21-1 is a recognized pseudogene. This CDR3 is 11 amino acids long. CDR3 region: CASSYPIEQFF. For the CDR3, the DNA is TGTGCCAGCAGCTATCCGATTGAGCAGTTCTTC.

The chain joins TRBV10-1 to TRBJ2-1; the D gene is possibly TRBD1 (5 bases). CDR1 and CDR2 from the germline V gene are WNHNN and SYGVQD (reference sequence). Between the trimmed V and J ends, which lost 2 bases and 12 bases, there was a span of 17 bases. This CDR3 is built from 14 residues. The CDR3 DNA is TGCGCCAGCAGTGAGCGGGTCCTCGGCCAGGGGCAGTTCTTC. This codes for CASSERVLGQGQFF.